Here is one TCR beta chain with its context. Its target is unknown. Germline V gene data show CDR1 as MDHEN and CDR2 as SYDVKM. V lost 6 bases and J 5 bases, leaving 17 bases between the germline ends. The CDR3 contains 15 residues. The source of the sample is a study of T cells in Graves' hyperthyroidism and ophthalmopathy. About the research overall: Peripheral blood was acquired at first diagnosis, ahead of any therapy whatsoever.

Overall study findings and caveats: Ophthalmopathy was predicted by the model a median of about 6.5 months ahead of onset. Stable hyperthyroidism was told apart from ophthalmopathy by a model built on 13 V-J features.

Amplification of TCR beta CDR3 regions was performed using RNA transcripts as template. The HTBI primer set was used in a first-round RT-PCR of the TCR CDR3. MiXCR, run by TCRdb on the multiplex PCR reads, gives a single entry per CDR3 protein. The table records roughly 350,000 distinct CDR3 sequences, about 15% of them present only once. The chain joins TRBV28 to TRBJ1-3; a weak D match, TRBD1 (6 bases). This TCR was sampled from a woman younger than 45 with Graves' hyperthyroidism. Sequenced input: blood. CDR3 sequence: CASSTGQWDRNTIYF. CDR3 in DNA: TGTGCCAGCAGCACCGGACAGTGGGATAGAAACACCATATATTTT. Full variable domain (missing parts from reference TRBV28 and TRBJ1-3): DVKVTQSSRYLVKRTGEKVFLECVQDMDHENMFWYRQDPGLGLRLIYFSYDVKMKEKGDIPEGYSVSREKKERFSLILESASTNQTSMYLCASSTGQWDRNTIYFGEGSWLTVV.